Included here is one T cell receptor (beta chain) sequence, with context. Per germline, CDR1 MNHEY and CDR2 SVGAGI. Trimming stripped 5 bases from V and 0 bases from J, with 10 bases between. The CDR3 extends over 14 amino acids. The data stem from a study of blood T cell repertoires in COVID-19. On the study more broadly: In each case, the material was cDNA or gDNA derived from T cells, B-cell-depleted T cells, or PBMCs.

How the authors handled the data: From reference gene primer amplification, estimates of nucleated cell counts were derived. Assay: immunoSEQ multiplex PCR; the TCRdb copy retains only in-frame clones and omits some. D and trimming were read from the DNA, whereas the V and J calls and clone size are those reported in that table. The sample carries just over 250,000 clones, approximately 89% recorded once. The sequence was obtained from a man aged 40-50 years who had recovered from COVID-19. The chain couples TRBV6-5 to TRBJ1-2; D unresolved. Sequences were obtained from peripheral blood. The CDR3 here is CASSPQVTNYGYTF. The CDR3 DNA reads TGTGCCAGCAGTCCCCAGGTGACTAACTATGGCTACACCTTC.